This TCR beta chain was captured by sequencing in a study of T-cell reconstitution after alpha-beta-depleted transplantation in children (dated by TCRdb to the mid-2010s). Notes on the research overall: The study quantitatively tracked T-cell immune reconstitution after TCRalphabeta/CD19-depleted allogeneic hematopoietic cell transplantation in children using TCR repertoire profiling.

Inclusive of the bounding cysteine and phenylalanine, the CDR3 is 18 residues long. Left in the record is the CDR3 DNA by itself, 54 bases read in frame from the first base. On this clonotype: Its antigen remains unidentified. It has no much larger one-base neighbor in the sample; base qualities were not kept.

In the paper's terms, the treatment or condition label means: allogeneic hematopoietic cell transplantation with graft depleted of TCRalphabeta T cells and CD19 B cells. The transplant recipients were children given TCRalphabeta/CD19-depleted allogeneic hematopoietic cell grafts. To prepare the library, PCR was applied. The instrument given in TCRdb is Illumina HiSeq 2500. Molecular barcoding was employed in the preparation of TCR libraries, with unique molecular identifiers being used to normalize TCRbeta repertoire quantification. TCRdb reanalyzed the raw reads on its own, using fastp at Q25 for trimming and MiXCR for clone calling, and kept in-frame beta chains. When rows share a CDR3 protein, they turn into one entry using the most common DNA and genes. The sample table records about 250,000 distinct CDR3 sequences; roughly a quarter of these occur just once. The top ten clones comprise 4.8% of the sample.

Overall study results and their limits: Hyperexpanded clone frequencies declined over subsequent months; after one year, T-cell counts and TCRbeta diversity were mostly attributed to newly produced T cells. Apparently early alphabetaT-cell count recovery about two months after transplant reportedly relied on only several hundred rapidly expanded clones derived from non-depleted graft cells. In some patients, the high TCRbeta diversity seen at day 60 was put down to recipient T cells and intrathymic progenitors that had survived conditioning.

Sequences were derived from PBMCs, mostly from graft donor cells, sampled 360 days after TCRalphabeta/CD19-depleted stem cell transplant. The sequence came from a female patient aged 2-9 years who had a stem cell transplant for congenital amegakaryocytic thrombocytopenia, so the T cells may come from the graft donor. The V and J segments used are TRBV21-1 and TRBJ2-1; the table's D call, TRBD2, has no DNA check behind it. TRBV21-1 is assigned pseudogene status. The DNA sequence is given as TGTGCCAGCAGCGATGGACTAGCGGGACATCTTCAAGACAATGAGCAGTTCTTC. Translated, it reads CASSDGLAGHLQDNEQFF.